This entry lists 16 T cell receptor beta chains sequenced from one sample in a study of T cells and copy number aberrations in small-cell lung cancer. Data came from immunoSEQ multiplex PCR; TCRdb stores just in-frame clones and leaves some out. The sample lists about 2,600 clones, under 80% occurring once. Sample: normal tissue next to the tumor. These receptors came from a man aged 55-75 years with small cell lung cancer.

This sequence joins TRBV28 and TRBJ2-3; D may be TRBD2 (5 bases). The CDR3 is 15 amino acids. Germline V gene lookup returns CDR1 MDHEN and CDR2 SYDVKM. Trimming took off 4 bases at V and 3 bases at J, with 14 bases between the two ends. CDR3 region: CASSSITRGTDTQYF. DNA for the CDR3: TGTGCCAGCAGTTCCATTACGAGAGGGACAGATACGCAGTATTTT.

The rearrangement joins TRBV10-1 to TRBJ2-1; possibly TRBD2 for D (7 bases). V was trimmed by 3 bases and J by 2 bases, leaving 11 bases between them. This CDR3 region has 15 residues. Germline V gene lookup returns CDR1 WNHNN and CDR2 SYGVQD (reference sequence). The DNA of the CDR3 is TGCGCCAGCAGTGAAGGAGGGGGGGCCTACAATGAGCAGTTCTTC. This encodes CASSEGGGAYNEQFF.

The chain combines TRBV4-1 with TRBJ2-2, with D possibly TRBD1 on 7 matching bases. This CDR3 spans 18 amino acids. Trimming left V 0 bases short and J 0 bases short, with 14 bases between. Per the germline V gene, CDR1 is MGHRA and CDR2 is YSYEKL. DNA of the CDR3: TGCGCCAGCAGCCAAGATGCGCAGGGGGGCACGAACACCGGGGAGCTGTTTTTT. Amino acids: CASSQDAQGGTNTGELFF.

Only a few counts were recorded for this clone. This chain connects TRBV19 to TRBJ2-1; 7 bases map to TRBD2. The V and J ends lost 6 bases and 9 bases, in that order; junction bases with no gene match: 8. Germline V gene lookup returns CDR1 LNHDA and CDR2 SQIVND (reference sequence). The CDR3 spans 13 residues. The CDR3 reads CASSPGLVSEQFF. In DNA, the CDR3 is TGTGCCAGTAGCCCAGGACTAGTTAGTGAGCAGTTCTTC.

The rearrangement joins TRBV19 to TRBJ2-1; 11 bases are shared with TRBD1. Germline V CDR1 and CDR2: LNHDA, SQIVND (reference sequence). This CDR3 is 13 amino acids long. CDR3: CVAGQGAYNEQFF. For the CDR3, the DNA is TGTGTCGCAGGACAGGGGGCTTACAATGAGCAGTTCTTC.

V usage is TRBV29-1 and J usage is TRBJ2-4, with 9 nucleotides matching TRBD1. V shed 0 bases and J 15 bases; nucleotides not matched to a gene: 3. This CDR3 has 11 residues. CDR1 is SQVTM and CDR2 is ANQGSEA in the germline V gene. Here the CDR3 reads CSVEETGGRYF. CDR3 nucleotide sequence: TGCAGCGTTGAAGAAACAGGGGGCAGGTACTTC.

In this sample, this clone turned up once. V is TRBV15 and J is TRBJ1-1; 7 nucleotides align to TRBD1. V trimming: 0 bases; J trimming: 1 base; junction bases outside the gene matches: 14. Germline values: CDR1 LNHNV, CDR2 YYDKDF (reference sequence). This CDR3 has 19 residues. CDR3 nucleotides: TGTGCCACCAGCAGAGATTCACGGGGCAGGGGGGATCCGAACACTGAAGCTTTCTTT. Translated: CATSRDSRGRGDPNTEAFF.

In DNA, the CDR3 is TGTGCCAGCAGCGACTGGAACACTGAAGCTTTCTTT. The encoded protein is CASSDWNTEAFF. V and J are TRBV4-2 and TRBJ1-1; D is unclear. This CDR3 is 12 amino acids long. Germline V lookup: CDR1 LGHNA, CDR2 YNFKEQ. Trimming removed 5 bases from V and 1 base from J, with 5 bases in between.

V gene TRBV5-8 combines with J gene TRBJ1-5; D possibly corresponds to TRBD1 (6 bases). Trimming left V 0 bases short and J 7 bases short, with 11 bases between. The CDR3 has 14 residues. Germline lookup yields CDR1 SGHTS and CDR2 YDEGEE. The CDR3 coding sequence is TGTGCCAGCAGCTTGGCCCAGGGGCGGCAGCCCCAGCATTTT. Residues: CASSLAQGRQPQHF.

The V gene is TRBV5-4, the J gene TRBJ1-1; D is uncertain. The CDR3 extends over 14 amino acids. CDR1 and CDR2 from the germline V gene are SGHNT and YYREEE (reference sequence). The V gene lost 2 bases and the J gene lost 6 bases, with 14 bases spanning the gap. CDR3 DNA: TGTGCCAGCAGCTTCGGACGGGTGAATGCTGAAGCTTTCTTT. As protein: CASSFGRVNAEAFF.

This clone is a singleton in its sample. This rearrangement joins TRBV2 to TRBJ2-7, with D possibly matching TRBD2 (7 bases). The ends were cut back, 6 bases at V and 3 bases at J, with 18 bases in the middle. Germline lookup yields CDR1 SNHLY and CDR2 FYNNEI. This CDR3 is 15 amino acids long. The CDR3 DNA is TGTGCCAGCAGCGAGGGTCAAGGGGGGGTCTACGAGCAGTACTTC. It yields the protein CASSEGQGGVYEQYF.

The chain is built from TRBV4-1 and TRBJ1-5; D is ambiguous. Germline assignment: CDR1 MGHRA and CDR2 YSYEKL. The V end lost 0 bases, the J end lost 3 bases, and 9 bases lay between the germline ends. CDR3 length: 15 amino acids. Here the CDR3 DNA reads TGCGCCAGCAGCCAAGATCTCGGAACCAATCAGCCCCAGCATTTT. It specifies CASSQDLGTNQPQHF.

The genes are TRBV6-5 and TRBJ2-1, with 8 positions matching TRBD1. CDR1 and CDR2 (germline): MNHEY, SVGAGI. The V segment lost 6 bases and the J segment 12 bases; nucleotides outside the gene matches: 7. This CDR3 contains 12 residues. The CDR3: CASRTTGGLQFF. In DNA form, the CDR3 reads TGTGCCAGCAGAACAACAGGGGGACTGCAGTTCTTC.

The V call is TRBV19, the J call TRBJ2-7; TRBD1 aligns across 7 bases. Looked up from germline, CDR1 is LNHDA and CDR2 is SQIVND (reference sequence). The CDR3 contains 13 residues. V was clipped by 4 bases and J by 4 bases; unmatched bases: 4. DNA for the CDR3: TGTGCCAGTAGTAGGGACAGCCCTTACGAGCAGTACTTC. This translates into CASSRDSPYEQYF.

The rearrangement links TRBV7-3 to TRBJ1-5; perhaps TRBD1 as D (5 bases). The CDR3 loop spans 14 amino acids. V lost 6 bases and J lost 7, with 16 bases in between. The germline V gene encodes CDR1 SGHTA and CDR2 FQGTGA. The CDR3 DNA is TGTGCCAGCAGACCATTCTCAGGGACGCAGCCCCAGCATTTT. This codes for CASRPFSGTQPQHF.

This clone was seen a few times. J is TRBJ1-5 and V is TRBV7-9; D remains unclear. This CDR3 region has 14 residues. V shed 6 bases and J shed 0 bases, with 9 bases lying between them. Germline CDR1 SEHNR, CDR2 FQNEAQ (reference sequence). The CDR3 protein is CASSRTDSNQPQHF. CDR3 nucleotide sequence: TGTGCCAGCAGTCGGACGGATAGCAATCAGCCCCAGCATTTT.